This T cell receptor (beta chain) was profiled in a study of CD8 T cells in Susac syndrome. From germline, CDR1 is MNHEY and CDR2 SMNVEV (reference sequence). The CDR3 is made up of 16 amino acids. V lost 6 bases to trimming and J lost 0 bases, with 12 bases between them. The authors carried out high-throughput sequencing of TCR beta. They applied it to CD8+ and CD4+ T cells obtained from blood. cDNA came from roughly 0.5 to 1 ug RNA primed by random hexamers. Amplification of the TCR beta CDR3 was carried out by immunoSEQ multiplex PCR, which spanned a total of 54 Vbeta and 13 Jbeta segments. TCRdb recomputed calls from the immunoSEQ multiplex PCR reads with MiXCR, one row per CDR3 protein. The repertoire includes fewer than 350,000 distinct CDR3 sequences, 70% to 90% of them detected once, and around 0.18% sits in the top ten.

This sequence originates from a human donor with multiple sclerosis. This sequence joins TRBV27 and TRBJ2-6; no clear D. What was sequenced was CD8+ T cells from PBMCs. The CDR3 region is CASSTLQSSGANVLTF. DNA for the CDR3: TGTGCCAGCAGCACACTGCAGAGCTCTGGGGCCAACGTCCTGACTTTC.